The following is a T cell receptor (beta chain) sequence with its context. The target antigen is unknown. The data originate from a study of cytomegalovirus exposure and HLA in healthy donors. About the study: An early data release held approximately 80 million unique TCRs from HLA-typed donors. Study findings and constraints: Several V segments, TRBV6-2 and TRBV6-3 among them, could not be told apart and were dropped. Earlier findings revealed that most TCR beta V segments proved productive either about 87% or about 30% of the time.

Researchers ran the PCR with 60 Vbeta and 13 Jbeta primers. How the authors handled the data: In a later analysis, roughly 10 million of about 80 million unique beta chains occurred in at least two donors. Assay: immunoSEQ multiplex PCR; the TCRdb copy retains only in-frame clones and omits some. The V and J calls and clone size were taken over from that table, and D and trimming were inferred from the DNA. Counted here are 150,000 to 200,000 clones, around 79% occurring once; the ten biggest clones make up about an eighth. Germline assignment: CDR1 SGHVS and CDR2 FNYEAQ. The CDR3 spans 16 residues. The trim removed 5 bases at V and 4 bases at J, leaving 10 bases unmatched.

The source of this sequence is a man aged 50-59 years in good health and CMV-seropositive. Material: PBMCs. V and J are TRBV7-6 and TRBJ1-4; 7 nucleotides line up with TRBD1. The chain's CDR3 is CASSPYRGLGNEKLFF. The CDR3 DNA is TGTGCCAGCAGCCCATACAGGGGTCTCGGTAATGAAAAACTGTTTTTT.